Included here is one T cell receptor (beta chain) sequence, with context. The sample is drawn from a study of siplizumab effects on memory and regulatory T cells. CDR3 length: 18 residues. Germline V gene sequence: CDR1 SGHVS, CDR2 FQNEAQ. V shed 4 bases, J shed 5 bases, and the junction held 11 bases outside the gene matches. Method: immunoSEQ multiplex PCR; TCRdb's copy keeps in-frame clones and lacks some. Of some 90,000 clones in the sample, around 90% were seen once. The chain uses TRBV7-8 and TRBJ2-6, with TRBD2 matching over 10 bases. The origin of this receptor is a human donor in good health. The sequenced sample consisted of CD4+ T cells sorted from blood. CDR3: CASSSTGGLASRANVLTF. The DNA of the CDR3 is TGTGCCAGCAGCTCAACCGGGGGACTAGCGTCGCGGGCCAACGTCCTGACTTTC.